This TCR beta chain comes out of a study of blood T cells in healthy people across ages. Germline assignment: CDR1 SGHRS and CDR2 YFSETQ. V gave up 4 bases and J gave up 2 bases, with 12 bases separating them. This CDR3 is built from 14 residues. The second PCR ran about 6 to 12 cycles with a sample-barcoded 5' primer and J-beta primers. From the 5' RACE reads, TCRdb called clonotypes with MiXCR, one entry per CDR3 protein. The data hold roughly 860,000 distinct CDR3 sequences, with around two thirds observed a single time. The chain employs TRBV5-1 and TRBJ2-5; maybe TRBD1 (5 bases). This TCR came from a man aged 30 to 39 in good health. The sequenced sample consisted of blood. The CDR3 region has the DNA TGCGCCAGCAGCGACTGGGGCGGACAAGAGACCCAGTACTTC. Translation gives CASSDWGGQETQYF.